This T cell receptor beta chain was captured by sequencing in a study of T cells in Graves' hyperthyroidism and ophthalmopathy. General study results and limits: The model anticipated ophthalmopathy a median about six months pre-onset.

As concerns this clonotype: The antigen is not known. A read error is possible here, since a much larger clone lies one base away.

V lost 4 bases to trimming and J lost 3 bases, with 12 bases between them. The CDR3 is 13 amino acids. Germline loops: CDR1 SQVTM, CDR2 ANQGSEA. It was RNA transcripts that yielded the amplified TCR beta CDR3 regions. TCR CDR3 underwent first-round RT-PCR with the HTBI primer set. TCRdb reprocessed the multiplex PCR reads via MiXCR and lists one record per CDR3 protein. The sample includes nearly 750,000 distinct CDR3 sequences, over 35% of them seen just once. The specimen sequenced was blood. V is TRBV29-1 and J is TRBJ2-5, with D possibly matching TRBD2 (5 bases). The receptor was isolated from a woman aged 35 to 49 with Graves' hyperthyroidism. CDR3 nucleotides: TGCAGCGTTGCCCCATCGGGGAAAGAGACCCAGTACTTC. This sequence encodes CSVAPSGKETQYF.